This T cell receptor beta chain originates from a study of preoperative IRX-2 immunotherapy in early breast cancer (dated by TCRdb to 2018 to 2020). Library method: the immunoSEQ multiplex PCR assay. Imported from immuneACCESS, the table was reduced by TCRdb to in-frame sequences with V and J called. These copies leave out some clones; in studies compared against another copy, an unresolved V gene accounts for under half, and the cause of the remainder is not known. The sample table records fewer than 70,000 clones; around 94% of these occur just once. The ten largest make up under 2% of the sample. Reading the label with the study, this specimen's treatment or condition is: preoperative locoregional IRX-2 cytokine immunotherapy. The samples were obtained from a phase Ib study in which preoperative, locoregional IRX-2 cytokine immunotherapy intended to prime immune responses was tested. Patients with early-stage breast cancer who were given IRX-2 before surgery served as donors.

Notes on this clone: The target of this receptor is not known. Base qualities were left out, and no much larger clone turns up one base away.

This material was acquired from a patient treated with IRX-2 immunotherapy. This sequence was found in a human donor with breast cancer.

At the DNA level, the sequence is TGTGCCAGCAGTGAAGGGGCCAAAAGCGAGCAGTACTTC. Translated, it gives CASSEGAKSEQYF. The sequence links TRBV6-1 to TRBJ2-7, with no D gene named confidently. Taken from cysteine to phenylalanine, the CDR3 has 13 residues. Only the CDR3 region is kept as DNA, spanning 39 bases read in frame from base 1. V loses 1 base, J loses 6 bases, and the germline ends lie 10 bases apart. CDR1 and CDR2 are drawn from the germline V gene: MNHNS, SASEGT.